What follows are 18 T cell receptor beta chains derived from one specimen sequenced in a study of human T cells and chemical hapten exposure. Sample time point: pre-sensitization, week 0. As for treatment: therapeutic diphenylcyclopropenone sensitization with weekly scalp DPC. TCRdb itself ran the RACE reads through MiXCR, one entry per CDR3 protein. Of about 180,000 distinct CDR3 sequences in the sample, around 30% were seen once. Sequenced here: whole blood, sampled in connection with sensitization to the hapten diphenylcyclopropenone (DPC). These receptors came from a woman younger than 45 with alopecia areata. Some clones in this sample may be carry-over from other donors' samples.

V usage is TRBV20-1 and J usage is TRBJ2-7; perhaps TRBD1 as D (6 bases). The CDR3 totals 12 residues. Germline CDR1 DFQATT, CDR2 SNEGSKA (reference sequence). Trimming took off 6 bases at V and 4 bases at J, with 13 bases between the two ends. The CDR3 loop is CSAIDRMYEQYF. CDR3 nucleotide sequence: TGCAGTGCCATTGACAGGATGTACGAGCAGTACTTC.

The chain links TRBV4-2 to TRBJ2-7; the D gene is possibly TRBD1 (5 bases). CDR1 and CDR2 from the germline V gene are LGHNA and YNFKEQ. V lost 2 bases to trimming and J lost 0 bases, with 20 bases between them. The CDR3 extends over 18 amino acids. In DNA form, the CDR3 reads TGTGCCAGCAGCCAAACCACGAAGGGGCGTTTAAGCTCCTACGAGCAGTACTTC. The encoded protein is CASSQTTKGRLSSYEQYF.

This clonotype counts as medium-sized (0.01 to 0.1%). This chain links TRBV29-1 with TRBJ2-1, with 10 nucleotides matching TRBD1. Unmatched junction bases numbered 6, after V lost 7 bases and J lost 9 bases. The CDR3 length is 12 residues. CDR1 is SQVTM and CDR2 is ANQGSEA in the germline V gene. This CDR3 reads CSGGTGETEQFF. The CDR3 bases are TGCAGCGGCGGGACAGGGGAGACTGAGCAGTTCTTC.

CDR3 bases: TGTGCCAGCAGCTCCCTGACAGGGGGAGCAGAAAAACTGTTTTTT. Translated: CASSSLTGGAEKLFF. The rearrangement links TRBV7-6 to TRBJ1-4, with TRBD1 identical over 9 bases. CDR3 length equals 15 residues. Germline assignment: CDR1 SGHVS and CDR2 FNYEAQ. The V gene end was trimmed by 4 bases and the J gene end by 8 bases; junction bases not matched to a gene: 8.

This clonotype was seen a few times. The gene calls are TRBV29-1 and TRBJ2-3; possibly TRBD2 for D (5 bases). V was clipped by 5 bases and J by 4 bases, with 7 bases between them. CDR1 and CDR2 (germline): SQVTM, ANQGSEA. The CDR3 is 11 residues long. CDR3 bases: TGCAGCGTTTCCGGGGCAGATACGCAGTATTTT. It specifies CSVSGADTQYF.

The gene calls are TRBV6-5 and TRBJ2-1, with TRBD2 matching over 9 bases. CDR1 and CDR2 (germline): MNHEY, SVGAGI. V lost 6 bases, J lost 3 bases, and 6 bases stayed unmatched. This CDR3 spans 15 amino acids. The chain's CDR3 is CASSALAGYYNEQFF. The CDR3 region has the DNA TGTGCCAGCAGCGCCCTAGCGGGGTACTACAATGAGCAGTTCTTC.

The chain joins TRBV10-3 to TRBJ1-1; a possible D gene is TRBD1 (5 bases). This CDR3 region has 15 residues. Germline assignment: CDR1 ENHRY and CDR2 SYGVKD. Trimming pared 10 bases from V and 0 bases from J, leaving 18 bases between. The CDR3 coding sequence is TGTGCCACGAGGGACCGAGAGGATATGAACACTGAAGCTTTCTTT. It yields the protein CATRDREDMNTEAFF.

The rearrangement links TRBV5-1 to TRBJ2-1; D is perhaps TRBD2 (6 bases). The germline CDR1 and CDR2 sequences are SGHRS and YFSETQ. The CDR3 has 15 residues. The germline V and J ends were trimmed by 2 bases and 7 bases, with 16 bases remaining between them. The CDR3 bases are TGCGCCAGCAGCTTAGCACCGGGACTCGAGAATGAGCAGTTCTTC. Amino acid sequence: CASSLAPGLENEQFF.

The V and J genes are TRBV7-2 and TRBJ2-5; unclear D gene. V lost 5 bases and J lost 1, with 14 bases in between. The CDR3 has 15 residues. Germline V gene data show CDR1 as SGHTA and CDR2 as FQGNSA. The CDR3 DNA is TGTGCCAGCAGCCGATCAGGCAATCCCCAAGAGACCCAGTACTTC. As protein: CASSRSGNPQETQYF.

The rearrangement uses TRBV11-2 and TRBJ2-2; D is ambiguous. Trimming left V 5 bases short and J 6 bases short, with 13 bases between. Germline V lookup: CDR1 SGHAT, CDR2 FQNNGV. The CDR3 sequence is 14 residues long. CDR3 coding DNA: TGTGCCAGCAGCCTAACGAGTGGGCCCGGGGAGCTGTTTTTT. Residues: CASSLTSGPGELFF. The variable domain in full, completed from reference TRBV11-2 and TRBJ2-2, reads EAGVAQSPRYKIIEKRQSVAFWCNPISGHATLYWYQQILGQGPKLLIQFQNNGVVDDSQLPKDRFSAERLKGVDSTLKIQPAKLEDSAVYLCASSLTSGPGELFFGEGSRLTVL.

This clonotype was found a few times. The rearrangement uses TRBV2 and TRBJ2-2; D is possibly TRBD2 (5 bases). CDR1 is SNHLY, CDR2 FYNNEI, per germline. The length of the CDR3 is 12 residues. V lost 8 bases and J lost 8, with 12 bases in between. CDR3 sequence reads: CASGRLAGELFF. The CDR3 nucleotides are TGTGCCAGCGGGAGATTGGCGGGGGAGCTGTTTTTT.

The rearrangement links TRBV9 to TRBJ2-1; a possible D gene is TRBD2 (6 bases). V was cut by 0 bases and J by 0 bases, with 13 bases left in between. The V gene's germline CDR1 is SGDLS and CDR2 YYNGEE. The CDR3 is made up of 17 amino acids. CDR3 residues: CASSVESGSSSYNEQFF. Here the CDR3 DNA reads TGTGCCAGCAGCGTAGAAAGCGGGTCCTCCTCCTACAATGAGCAGTTCTTC.

This clonotype was observed a handful of times. The chain employs TRBV29-1 and TRBJ2-3; TRBD2 agrees at 8 bases. Losses at the gene ends were 5 bases for V and 1 base for J; bases not matched to a gene: 5. Germline V gene sequence: CDR1 SQVTM, CDR2 ANQGSEA. The CDR3 consists of 14 residues. The CDR3: CSVRAGGRTDTQYF. The CDR3 bases are TGCAGCGTTCGTGCGGGAGGCCGCACAGATACGCAGTATTTT.

This clonotype occurred a few times. The gene calls are TRBV10-3 and TRBJ2-3; tentative D call: TRBD2 (6 bases). The CDR3 loop spans 14 amino acids. The V gene's germline CDR1 is ENHRY and CDR2 SYGVKD. Trimming cost V 6 bases and J 1 base, with 11 bases left between them. The CDR3 protein is CAIRISGGTDTQYF. CDR3 nucleotide sequence: TGTGCCATCAGGATTAGCGGCGGCACAGATACGCAGTATTTT.

This clonotype was seen only a few times. The chain uses TRBV9 and TRBJ2-5; 8 bases are a match to TRBD1. Germline V gene data show CDR1 as SGDLS and CDR2 as YYNGEE. V lost 7 bases and J lost 1; bases outside the gene matches: 9. The CDR3 runs 15 residues. The CDR3 loop reads CASSGQGVSQETQYF. CDR3 in DNA: TGTGCCAGCTCCGGACAGGGAGTCTCCCAAGAGACCCAGTACTTC. The entire variable domain, with the rest obtained from reference TRBV9 and TRBJ2-5, is as follows: DSGVTQTPKHLITATGQRVTLRCSPRSGDLSVYWYQQSLDQGLQFLIQYYNGEERAKGNILERFSAQQFPDLHSELNLSSLELGDSALYFCASSGQGVSQETQYFGPGTRLLVL.

This clonotype has just one count. V gene TRBV20-1 combines with J gene TRBJ2-3; D remains ambiguous. Germline CDR1 reads DFQATT; CDR2 reads SNEGSKA (reference sequence). V lost 2 bases to trimming and J lost 4 bases, with 10 bases between them. CDR3 size: 13 residues. The CDR3 sequence is CSARRAPADTQYF. The CDR3 region has the DNA TGCAGTGCTAGAAGGGCCCCGGCAGATACGCAGTATTTT.

This clonotype was seen repeatedly, ten times or more. The V and J genes are TRBV29-1 and TRBJ2-5, with no clear D. Trimming left V 4 bases short and J 1 base short, with 7 bases between. Looked up from germline, CDR1 is SQVTM and CDR2 is ANQGSEA. This CDR3 is 12 amino acids long. The CDR3 DNA reads TGCAGCGTTGGTAGGGCCCAAGAGACCCAGTACTTC. This gives the protein CSVGRAQETQYF.

V is TRBV18 and J is TRBJ1-1, with a possible D match to TRBD1 (6 bases). There are 18 residues in the CDR3. CDR1 and CDR2 from the germline V gene are KGHSH and LQKENI. The V and J ends lost 3 bases and 0 bases respectively, with 20 bases between them. The CDR3 spells CASSPFGQGRDMNTEAFF. The CDR3 region has the DNA TGTGCCAGCTCACCCTTTGGGCAGGGGCGAGACATGAACACTGAAGCTTTCTTT.